The TCR beta chain described here comes from a study of T cell responses to AZD1222 COVID-19 vaccine. Broader study findings: White British people made up most donors, females outnumbered males, and clonal diversity was possibly underestimated.

The method was immunoSEQ multiplex PCR; TCRdb's version includes in-frame clones alone and lacks a portion of them. The table has more than 95,000 clones, approximately 90% seen once. In germline, CDR1 is SGHRS, CDR2 YFSETQ. The CDR3 is 14 amino acids. Between the trimmed V and J ends, which lost 0 bases and 7 bases, there was a span of 8 bases. This clone came up a few times. As yet, its antigen is unknown. The J gene is TRBJ1-6, the V gene TRBV5-1; weak D call: TRBD1 (5 bases). Material: peripheral blood, obtained on day 0 of AZD1222 vaccination. The sequence was obtained from an adult in good health. Here the CDR3 reads CASSLGGVNSPLHF. CDR3 DNA sequence: TGCGCCAGCAGCTTGGGAGGGGTAAATTCACCCCTCCACTTT.